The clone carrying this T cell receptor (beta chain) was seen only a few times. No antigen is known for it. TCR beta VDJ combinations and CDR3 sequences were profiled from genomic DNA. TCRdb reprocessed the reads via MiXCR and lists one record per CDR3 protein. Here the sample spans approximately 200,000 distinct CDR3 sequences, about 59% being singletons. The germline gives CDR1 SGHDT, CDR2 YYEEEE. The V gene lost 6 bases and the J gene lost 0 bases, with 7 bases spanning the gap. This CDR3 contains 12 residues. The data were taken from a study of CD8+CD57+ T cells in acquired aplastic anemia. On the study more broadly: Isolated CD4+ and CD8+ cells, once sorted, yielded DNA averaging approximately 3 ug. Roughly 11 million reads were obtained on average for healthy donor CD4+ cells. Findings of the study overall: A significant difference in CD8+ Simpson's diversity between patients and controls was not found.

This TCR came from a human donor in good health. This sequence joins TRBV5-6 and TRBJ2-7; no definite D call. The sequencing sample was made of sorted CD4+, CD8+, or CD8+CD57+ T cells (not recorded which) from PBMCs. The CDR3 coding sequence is TGTGCCAGCAAAGGAAGCTCCTACGAGCAGTACTTC. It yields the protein CASKGSSYEQYF.